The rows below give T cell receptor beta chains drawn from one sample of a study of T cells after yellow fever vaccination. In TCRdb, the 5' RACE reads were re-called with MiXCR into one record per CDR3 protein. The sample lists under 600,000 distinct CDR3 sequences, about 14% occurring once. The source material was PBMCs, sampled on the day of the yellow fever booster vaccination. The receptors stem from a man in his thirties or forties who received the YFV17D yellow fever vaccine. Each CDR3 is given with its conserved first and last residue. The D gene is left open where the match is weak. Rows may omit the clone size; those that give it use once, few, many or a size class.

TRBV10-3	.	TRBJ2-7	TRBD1	TGTGCCATCACCTCGGACAGGGTAGGCGAGCAGTACTTC	CAITSDRVGEQYF
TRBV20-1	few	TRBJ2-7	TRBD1	TGCAGTGCTGCCGGGACAGGTAACTCCTACGAGCAGTACTTC	CSAAGTGNSYEQYF
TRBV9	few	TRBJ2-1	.	TGTGCCAGCAGCGTATTGGGTAGCTCCTACAATGAGCAGTTCTTC	CASSVLGSSYNEQFF
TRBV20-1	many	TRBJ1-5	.	TGCAGTGCTAGAGATCAGAGGGGCGGCGATCAGCCCCAGCATTTT	CSARDQRGGDQPQHF
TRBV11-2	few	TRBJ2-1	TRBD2	TGTGCCAGCAGCTACACCCCGGGACTAGCGGGTCGGTCCTACAATGAGCAGTTCTTC	CASSYTPGLAGRSYNEQFF
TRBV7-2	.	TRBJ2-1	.	TGTGCCAGCAGCTTGCGGACGGGAGTCTCCTACAATGAGCAGTTCTTC	CASSLRTGVSYNEQFF
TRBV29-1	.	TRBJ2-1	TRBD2	TGCAGCTCACGGGGCAGGGCCACTAGCGGGAGTGTTGAGCAGTTCTTC	CSSRGRATSGSVEQFF
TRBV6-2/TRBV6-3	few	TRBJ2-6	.	TGTGCCAGCAGTTACCCAGGCTCTGGGGCCAACGTCCTGACTTTC	CASSYPGSGANVLTF
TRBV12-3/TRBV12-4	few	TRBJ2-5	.	TGTGCCAGCAGCTATGGACCCCAGAGGGGCCAAGAGACCCAGTACTTC	CASSYGPQRGQETQYF
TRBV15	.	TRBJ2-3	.	TGTGCCACCAGCACCGGACAGTCGCCGTATTTT	CATSTGQSPYF
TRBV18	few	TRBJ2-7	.	TGTGCCAGCTCACCACTGGCCCCGCCCGAGCAGTACTTC	CASSPLAPPEQYF
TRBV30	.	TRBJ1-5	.	TGTGCCTGGAACAGGGATAGCAATCAGCCCCAGCATTTT	CAWNRDSNQPQHF
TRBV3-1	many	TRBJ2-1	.	TGTGCCAGCAGGACAGGCACTGGGAATGAGCAGTTCTTC	CASRTGTGNEQFF
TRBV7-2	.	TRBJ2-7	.	TGTGCCAGCAGCCCGGCCGGGGTTCCCACCTACGAGCAGTACTTC	CASSPAGVPTYEQYF
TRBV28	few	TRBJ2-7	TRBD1	TGTGCCAGCAGCCTGGGACAGGGGGCTGGGCAGTACTTC	CASSLGQGAGQYF
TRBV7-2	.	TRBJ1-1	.	TGTGCCAGCAGCCCTCGAGACAGGCAGGGCACTGAAGCTTTCTTT	CASSPRDRQGTEAFF
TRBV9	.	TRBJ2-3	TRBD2	TGTGCCAGCAGCGCTAGCGGGTTTAGCACAGATACGCAGTATTTT	CASSASGFSTDTQYF
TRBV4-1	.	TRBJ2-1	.	TGTGCCAGCAGCCCCGAGCTCCTCCGCTCCTACAATGAGCAGTTCTTC	CASSPELLRSYNEQFF
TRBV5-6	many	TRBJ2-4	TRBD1	TGTGCCAGCAGCCCGACAGGGCTAGCCAAAAACATTCAGTACTTC	CASSPTGLAKNIQYF
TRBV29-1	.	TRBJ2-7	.	TGCAGCGTTGAAGGGGAGGGGCAGGGGCCCTACGAGCAGTACTTC	CSVEGEGQGPYEQYF
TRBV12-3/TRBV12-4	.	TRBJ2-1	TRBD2	TGTGCCAGCAGTTTGTCGCGGGGGATTTACAATGAGCAGTTCTTC	CASSLSRGIYNEQFF
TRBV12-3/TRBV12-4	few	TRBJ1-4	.	TGTGCCAGCAGTTTAGGAGTACCGGGCGTGTTTTTT	CASSLGVPGVFF
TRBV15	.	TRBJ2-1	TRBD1	TGTGCCACCAGCAGAGGGACAGGGATTGGGAATGAGCAGTTCTTC	CATSRGTGIGNEQFF
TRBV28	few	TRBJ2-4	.	TGTGCCAGCAGTTTCTGGGGCACCGACAAAAACATTCAGTACTTC	CASSFWGTDKNIQYF
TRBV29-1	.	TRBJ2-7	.	TGCAGCTTCCACTTGGGGACGGGGGAGCAGTACTTC	CSFHLGTGEQYF
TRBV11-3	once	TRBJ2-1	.	TGTGCCAGCAGCCCGGCCGGGACCGCCTCCTACAATGAGCAGTTCTTC	CASSPAGTASYNEQFF
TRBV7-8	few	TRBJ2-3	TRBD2	TGTGCCAGCAGCTTAGGGACGGGAGGAAAGGAATTCGATACGCAGTATTTT	CASSLGTGGKEFDTQYF
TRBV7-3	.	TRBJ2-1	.	TGTGCCAGCAGCCAAACAGGGTACAATGAGCAGTCCTTC	CASSQTGYNEQSF
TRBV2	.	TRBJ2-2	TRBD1	TGTGCCAGCAGTGTCCCCCGGGACAGGGTGTATCAGGACACCGGGGAGCTGTTTTTT	CASSVPRDRVYQDTGELFF
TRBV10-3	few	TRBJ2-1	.	TGTGCCTCCAGTCCGGGAGCTAGGAACAATGAGCAGTTCTTC	CASSPGARNNEQFF
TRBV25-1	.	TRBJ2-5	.	TGTGCCAGCAGTGAGGGGAACAGAGAGACCCAGTACTTC	CASSEGNRETQYF
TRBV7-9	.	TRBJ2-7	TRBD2	TGTGCCAGCAGCTTAAACCCCGGGCCTAGCGGTTACGAGCAGTACTTC	CASSLNPGPSGYEQYF
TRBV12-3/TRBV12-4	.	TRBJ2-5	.	TGTGCCAGCAGTCCCACTCAGGGGTCCCAGTACTTC	CASSPTQGSQYF
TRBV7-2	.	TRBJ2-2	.	TGTGCCAGCAGTCTGGGACCTCGAAGGCGTCTGTTTTTT	CASSLGPRRRLFF
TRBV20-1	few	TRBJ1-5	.	TGCAGTGCTAGAGTAACGGGCAATCAGCCCCAGCATTTT	CSARVTGNQPQHF
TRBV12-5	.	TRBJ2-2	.	TGTGCTACTTCCCTCCACGACACCGGGGAGCTGTTTTTT	CATSLHDTGELFF
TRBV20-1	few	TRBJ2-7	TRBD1	TGCAGTGCTCATTTAGGGACAGGCTACGAGCAGTACTTC	CSAHLGTGYEQYF
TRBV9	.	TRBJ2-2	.	TGTGCCAGCAGCGTAGGGCCCGAGGGCACCGGGGAGCTGTTTTTT	CASSVGPEGTGELFF
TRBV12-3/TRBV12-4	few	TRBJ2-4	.	TGTGCCAGCAGTTTCGGCGTACTAGCCAAAAACATTCAGTACTTC	CASSFGVLAKNIQYF
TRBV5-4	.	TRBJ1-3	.	TGTGCCAGCAGCCGGAACCAGGACTCTGGAAACACCATATATTTT	CASSRNQDSGNTIYF
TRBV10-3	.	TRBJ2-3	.	TGTGCCATCAGTGAGGTTCCGGTGACGTCGGGCACAGATACGCAGTATTTT	CAISEVPVTSGTDTQYF
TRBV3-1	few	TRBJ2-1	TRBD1	TGTGCCAGCAGCCGGTCTAAGGGGGCGGTTAATGAGCAGTTCTTC	CASSRSKGAVNEQFF
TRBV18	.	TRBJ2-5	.	TGTGCCAGCACACAAGAATCCAGCCTGGGGGAGACCCAGTACTTC	CASTQESSLGETQYF
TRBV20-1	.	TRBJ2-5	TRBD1	TGCAGTGTCTGGACGGCTAGGGGGCAATCACAAGAGACCCAGTACTTC	CSVWTARGQSQETQYF
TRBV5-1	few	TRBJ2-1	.	TGCGCCAGCAGCCCCTTAGGGCGGGACACCTACAATGAGCAGTTCTTC	CASSPLGRDTYNEQFF
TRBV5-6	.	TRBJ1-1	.	TGTGCCAGCAGCCCCTGGGGGGGGGCTATGAACACTGAAGCTTTCTTT	CASSPWGGAMNTEAFF
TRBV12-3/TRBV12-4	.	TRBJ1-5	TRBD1	TGTGCCAGCAGTCCTACGACAGGGGCGCCTGATCAGCCCCAGCATTTT	CASSPTTGAPDQPQHF
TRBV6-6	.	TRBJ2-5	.	TGTGCCAGCAGTTACTTGGCAAGGGGCACCCAGTACTTC	CASSYLARGTQYF
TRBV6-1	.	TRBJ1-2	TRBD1	TGTGCCAGCAGGGGACAGGGAACAAACAACTATGGCTACACCTTC	CASRGQGTNNYGYTF
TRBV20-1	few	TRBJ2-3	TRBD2	TGCAGTGCTCTAGACCCTGGGACTAGCGGGAGCCAACGCACAGATACGCAGTATTTT	CSALDPGTSGSQRTDTQYF
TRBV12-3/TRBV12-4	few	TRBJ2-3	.	TGTGCCAGCAGTTTAACGGGAGCACATAACACAGATACGCAGTATTTT	CASSLTGAHNTDTQYF
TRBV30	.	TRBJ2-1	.	TGTGCCTGGAGTGTAGGGCACAATGAGCAGTTCTTC	CAWSVGHNEQFF
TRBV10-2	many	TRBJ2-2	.	TGCGCCAGCAGTGATGCCGGGGAGCTGTTTTTT	CASSDAGELFF
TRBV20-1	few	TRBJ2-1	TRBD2	TGCAGTGCTAGAGACGGGACTAGCGGGCCTAATGAGCAGTTCTTC	CSARDGTSGPNEQFF
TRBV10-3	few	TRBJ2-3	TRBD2	TGTGCCATCAGCCGGCGGGAGGATGCAGATACGCAGTATTTT	CAISRREDADTQYF